This T cell receptor beta chain derives from a study of Tregs in tolerant kidney transplant recipients. Related graft donors supplied nonmyeloablative bone marrow transplants, and mixed chimerism was transient. Unstimulated Tregs (CD4+CD25+CD127-) and CD4+CD25- non-Tregs were sorted from PBMCs. Sequenced by immunoSEQ multiplex PCR; TCRdb stores in-frame clones only, minus some. The table has some 57,000 clones, 91% seen once. With regard to this clone: Its antigen remains unknown.

Regarding the study as a whole: Findings come from small patient numbers and require larger validation. For some patients, primers changed over time, blocking nucleotide-level comparison. Donor-specific Treg expansion exceeded global Treg expansion in tolerant patients, suggesting antigen drive.

The germline gives CDR1 PRHDT, CDR2 FYEKMQ (reference sequence). CDR3 length equals 14 residues. V lost 5 bases, J lost 2 bases, and 12 bases lay in between. The sequenced sample was CD8+ T cells from blood (PBMCs), obtained 24 months after the transplant. This chain joins TRBV13 and TRBJ1-1, with D perhaps TRBD1 (5 bases). This receptor was taken from a human patient who received a combined kidney and bone marrow transplant. Some T cells may be transferred from the graft donor. CDR3 nucleotides: TGTGCCAGCAGCCCGGGACTTTTAAACACTGAAGCTTTCTTT. It translates to CASSPGLLNTEAFF.